This entry concerns a single T cell receptor beta chain. The data belong to a study of blood T cell repertoires in COVID-19. Study at large: T cells, B-cell-depleted T cells, or PBMCs supplied cDNA or gDNA.

The CDR3 extends over 14 amino acids. V shed 1 base, J shed 5 bases, and the junction held 5 bases outside the gene matches. CDR1 is SGHRS and CDR2 is YFSETQ in the germline V gene. Original data processing: Scientists estimated how many nucleated cells there were by amplifying reference gene primers. This table comes from immunoSEQ multiplex PCR, and its TCRdb copy is limited to in-frame clones, with some not included. That table supplies the V and J calls and clone size; D and trimming were determined from the DNA. The data hold about 240,000 clones, with roughly four fifths observed a single time.

Sequenced input: peripheral blood. The chain carries TRBV5-1 and TRBJ1-1, with 7 bases that match TRBD1. The TCR sequence derives from an older woman with acute or convalescent COVID-19. The CDR3 DNA reads as TGCGCCAGCAGCTTGTGGGGGACAGAGACTGAAGCTTTCTTT. It yields the protein CASSLWGTETEAFF.